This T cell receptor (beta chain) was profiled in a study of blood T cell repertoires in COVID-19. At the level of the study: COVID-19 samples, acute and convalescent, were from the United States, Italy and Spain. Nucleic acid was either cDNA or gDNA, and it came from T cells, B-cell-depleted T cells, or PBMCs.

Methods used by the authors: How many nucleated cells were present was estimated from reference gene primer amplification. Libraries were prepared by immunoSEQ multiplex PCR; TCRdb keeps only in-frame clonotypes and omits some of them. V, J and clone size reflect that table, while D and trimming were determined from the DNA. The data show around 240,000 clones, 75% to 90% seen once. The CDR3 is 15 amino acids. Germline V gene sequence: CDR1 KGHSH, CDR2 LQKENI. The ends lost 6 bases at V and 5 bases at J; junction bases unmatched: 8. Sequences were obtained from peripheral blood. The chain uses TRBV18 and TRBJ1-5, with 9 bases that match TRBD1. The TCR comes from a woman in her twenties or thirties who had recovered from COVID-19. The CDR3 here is CASSQKTGGDQPQHF. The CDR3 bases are TGTGCCAGCTCCCAGAAAACAGGGGGCGATCAGCCCCAGCATTTT.